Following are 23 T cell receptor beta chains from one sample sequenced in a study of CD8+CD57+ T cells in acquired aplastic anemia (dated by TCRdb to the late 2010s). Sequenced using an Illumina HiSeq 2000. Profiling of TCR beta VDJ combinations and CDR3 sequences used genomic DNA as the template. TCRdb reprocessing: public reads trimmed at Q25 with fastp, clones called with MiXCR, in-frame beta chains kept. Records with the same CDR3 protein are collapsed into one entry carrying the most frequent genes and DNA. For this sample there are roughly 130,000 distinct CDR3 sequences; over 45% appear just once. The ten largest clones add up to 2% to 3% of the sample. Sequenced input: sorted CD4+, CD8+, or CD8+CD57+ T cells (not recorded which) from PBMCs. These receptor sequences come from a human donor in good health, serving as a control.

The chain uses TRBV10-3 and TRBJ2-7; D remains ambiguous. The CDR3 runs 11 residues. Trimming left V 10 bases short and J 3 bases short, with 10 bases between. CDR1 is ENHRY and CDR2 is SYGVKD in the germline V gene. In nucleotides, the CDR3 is TGTGCCACGAGGATGAACTACGAGCAGTACTTC. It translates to CATRMNYEQYF.

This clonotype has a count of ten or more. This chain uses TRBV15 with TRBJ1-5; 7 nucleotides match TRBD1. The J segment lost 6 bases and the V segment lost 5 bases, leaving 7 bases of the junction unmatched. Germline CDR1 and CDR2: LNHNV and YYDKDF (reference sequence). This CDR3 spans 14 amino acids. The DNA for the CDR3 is TGTGCCACCAGCGAAGACAGGGCGAGTCAGCCCCAGCATTTT. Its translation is CATSEDRASQPQHF.

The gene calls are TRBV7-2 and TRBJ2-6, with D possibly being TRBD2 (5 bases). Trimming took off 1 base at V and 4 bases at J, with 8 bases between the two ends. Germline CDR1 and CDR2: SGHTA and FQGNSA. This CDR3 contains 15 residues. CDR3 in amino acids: CASSLVGVGANVLTF. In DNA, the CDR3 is TGTGCCAGCAGCTTAGTCGGGGTCGGGGCCAACGTCCTGACTTTC.

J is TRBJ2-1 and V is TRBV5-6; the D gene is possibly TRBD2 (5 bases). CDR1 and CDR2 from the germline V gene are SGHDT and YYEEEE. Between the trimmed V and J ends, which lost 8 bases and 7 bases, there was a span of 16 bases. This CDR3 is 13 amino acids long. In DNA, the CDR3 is TGTGCCAGTAGTATAAATAGGGAGAATGAGCAGTTCTTC. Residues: CASSINRENEQFF.

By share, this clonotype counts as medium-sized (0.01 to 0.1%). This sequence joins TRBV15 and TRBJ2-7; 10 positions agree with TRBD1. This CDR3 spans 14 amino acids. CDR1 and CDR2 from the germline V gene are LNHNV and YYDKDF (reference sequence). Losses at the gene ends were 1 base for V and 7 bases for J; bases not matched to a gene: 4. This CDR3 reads CATSRGGTGVEQYF. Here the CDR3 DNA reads TGTGCCACCAGCAGAGGCGGGACAGGGGTTGAGCAGTACTTC. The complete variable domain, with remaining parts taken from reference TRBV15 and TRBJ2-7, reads DAMVIQNPRYQVTQFGKPVTLSCSQTLNHNVMYWYQQKSSQAPKLLFHYYDKDFNNEADTPDNFQSRRPNTSFCFLDIRSPGLGDTAMYLCATSRGGTGVEQYFGPGTRLTVT.

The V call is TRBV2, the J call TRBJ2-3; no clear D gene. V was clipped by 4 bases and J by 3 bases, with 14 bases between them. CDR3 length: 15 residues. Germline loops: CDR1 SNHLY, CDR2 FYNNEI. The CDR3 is CASSASHRGTDTQYF. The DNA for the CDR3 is TGTGCCAGCAGTGCCAGCCACCGAGGAACAGATACGCAGTATTTT.

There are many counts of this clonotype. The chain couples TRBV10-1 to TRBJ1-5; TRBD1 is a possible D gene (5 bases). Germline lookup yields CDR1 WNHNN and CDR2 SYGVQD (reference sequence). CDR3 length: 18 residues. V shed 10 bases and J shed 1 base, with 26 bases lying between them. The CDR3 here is CATNRGRWRQKSNQPQHF. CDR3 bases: TGCGCCACCAACCGGGGCCGGTGGCGACAAAAGAGCAATCAGCCCCAGCATTTT.

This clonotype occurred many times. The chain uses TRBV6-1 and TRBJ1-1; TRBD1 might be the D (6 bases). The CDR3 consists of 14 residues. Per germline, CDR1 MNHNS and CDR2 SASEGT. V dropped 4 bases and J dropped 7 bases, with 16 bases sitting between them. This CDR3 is CASSARGTYSEAFF. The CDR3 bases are TGTGCCAGCAGTGCGCGCGGGACATACAGTGAAGCTTTCTTT.

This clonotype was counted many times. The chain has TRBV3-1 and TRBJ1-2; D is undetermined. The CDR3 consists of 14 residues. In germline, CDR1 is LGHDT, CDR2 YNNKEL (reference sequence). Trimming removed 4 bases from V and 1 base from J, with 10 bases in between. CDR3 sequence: CASSRTKGNYGYTF. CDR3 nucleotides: TGTGCCAGCAGCCGAACTAAGGGTAACTATGGCTACACCTTC.

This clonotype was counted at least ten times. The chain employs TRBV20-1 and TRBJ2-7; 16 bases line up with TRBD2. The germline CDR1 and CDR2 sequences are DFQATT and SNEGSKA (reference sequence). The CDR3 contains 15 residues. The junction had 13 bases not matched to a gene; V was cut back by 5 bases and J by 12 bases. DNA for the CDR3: TGCAGTGCTCCCAAGCAGGGACTAGCGGGGGGGCCGGCGTACTTC. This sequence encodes CSAPKQGLAGGPAYF.

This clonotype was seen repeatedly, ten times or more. CDR3 nucleotides: TGTGCCAGCAGTTACGACCCCCAAGAGACCCAGTACTTC. This translates into CASSYDPQETQYF. The rearrangement uses TRBV6-2 or TRBV6-3 and TRBJ2-5; D remains unclear. This CDR3 has 13 residues. Trimming took 2 bases from V and 1 from J, leaving 5 bases between them. Germline V lookup: CDR1 MNHEY, CDR2 SVGEGT.

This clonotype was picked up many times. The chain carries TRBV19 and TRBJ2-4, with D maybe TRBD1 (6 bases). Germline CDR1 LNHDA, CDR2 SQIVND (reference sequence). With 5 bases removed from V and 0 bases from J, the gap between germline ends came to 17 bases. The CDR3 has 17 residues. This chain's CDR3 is CASSFGQMFIAKNIQYF. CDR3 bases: TGTGCCAGTAGTTTCGGACAGATGTTTATAGCCAAAAACATTCAGTACTTC.

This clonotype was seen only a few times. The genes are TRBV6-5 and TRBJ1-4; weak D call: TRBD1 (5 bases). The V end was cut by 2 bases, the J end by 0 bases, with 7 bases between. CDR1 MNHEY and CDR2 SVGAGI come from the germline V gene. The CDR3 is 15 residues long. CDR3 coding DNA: TGTGCCAGCAGTTACACAGGTACAACTAATGAAAAACTGTTTTTT. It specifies CASSYTGTTNEKLFF.

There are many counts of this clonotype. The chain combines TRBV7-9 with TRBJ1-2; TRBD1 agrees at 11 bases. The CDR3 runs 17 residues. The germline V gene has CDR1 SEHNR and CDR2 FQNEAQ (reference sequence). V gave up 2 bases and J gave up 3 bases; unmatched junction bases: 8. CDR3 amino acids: CASSLFGQGARDYGYTF. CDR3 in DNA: TGTGCCAGCAGCTTATTTGGACAGGGGGCGCGTGACTATGGCTACACCTTC.

CDR3 in amino acids: CASSKGISTDTQYF. The DNA of the CDR3 is TGTGCCAGTAGTAAAGGAATTAGCACAGATACGCAGTATTTT. J is TRBJ2-3 and V is TRBV19; D is undetermined. Germline CDR1 and CDR2: LNHDA and SQIVND (reference sequence). V was cut by 4 bases and J by 0 bases, with 8 bases left in between. The CDR3 runs to 14 residues.

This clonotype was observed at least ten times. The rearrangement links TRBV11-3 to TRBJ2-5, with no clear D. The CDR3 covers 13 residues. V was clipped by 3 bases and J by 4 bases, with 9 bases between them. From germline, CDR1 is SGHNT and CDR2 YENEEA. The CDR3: CASSFTLLETQYF. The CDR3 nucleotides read TGTGCCAGCAGCTTTACACTATTAGAGACCCAGTACTTC.

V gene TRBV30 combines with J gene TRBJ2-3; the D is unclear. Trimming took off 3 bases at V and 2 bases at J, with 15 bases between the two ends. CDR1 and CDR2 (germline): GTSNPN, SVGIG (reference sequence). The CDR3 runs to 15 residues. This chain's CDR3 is CAWRPRGSATDTQYF. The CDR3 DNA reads TGTGCCTGGAGACCACGTGGGTCGGCCACAGATACGCAGTATTTT.

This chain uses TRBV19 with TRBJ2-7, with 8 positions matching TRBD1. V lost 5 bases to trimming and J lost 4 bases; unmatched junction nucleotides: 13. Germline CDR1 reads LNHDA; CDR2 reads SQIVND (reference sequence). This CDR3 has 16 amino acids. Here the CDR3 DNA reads TGTGCCAGTAGTGGCAGGGGGCGAGCATCTGGATACGAGCAGTACTTC. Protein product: CASSGRGRASGYEQYF.

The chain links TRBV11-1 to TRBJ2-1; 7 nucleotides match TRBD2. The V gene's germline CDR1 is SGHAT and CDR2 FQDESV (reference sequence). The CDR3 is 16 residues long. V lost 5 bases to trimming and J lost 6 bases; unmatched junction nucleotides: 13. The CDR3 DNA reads TGTGCCAGCAGCGGGATAGCGGGTAACGATCGCAATGAGCAGTTCTTC. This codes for CASSGIAGNDRNEQFF.

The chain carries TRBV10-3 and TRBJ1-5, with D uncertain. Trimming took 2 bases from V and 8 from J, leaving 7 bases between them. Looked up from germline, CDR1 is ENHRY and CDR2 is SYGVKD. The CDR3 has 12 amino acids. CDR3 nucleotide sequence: TGTGCCATCAGTGAGACGTCGGAGCCCCAGCATTTT. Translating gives CAISETSEPQHF.

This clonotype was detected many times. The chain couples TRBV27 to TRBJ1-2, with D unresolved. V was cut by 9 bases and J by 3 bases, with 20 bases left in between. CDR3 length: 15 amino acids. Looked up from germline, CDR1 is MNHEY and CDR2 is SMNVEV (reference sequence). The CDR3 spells CASSVRKPSDYGYTF. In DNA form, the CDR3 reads TGTGCCAGTTCCGTAAGGAAGCCATCCGACTATGGCTACACCTTC.

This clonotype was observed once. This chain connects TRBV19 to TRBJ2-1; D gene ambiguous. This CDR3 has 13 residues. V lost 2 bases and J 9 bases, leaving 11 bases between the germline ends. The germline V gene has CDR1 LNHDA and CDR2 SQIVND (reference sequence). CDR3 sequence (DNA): TGTGCCAGTAGTATAAAGGTACCGGCTGAGCAGTTCTTC. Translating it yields CASSIKVPAEQFF. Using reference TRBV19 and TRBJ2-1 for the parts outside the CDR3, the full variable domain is DGGITQSPKYLFRKEGQNVTLSCEQNLNHDAMYWYRQDPGQGLRLIYYSQIVNDFQKGDIAEGYSVSREKKESFPLTVTSAQKNPTAFYLCASSIKVPAEQFFGPGTRLTVL.

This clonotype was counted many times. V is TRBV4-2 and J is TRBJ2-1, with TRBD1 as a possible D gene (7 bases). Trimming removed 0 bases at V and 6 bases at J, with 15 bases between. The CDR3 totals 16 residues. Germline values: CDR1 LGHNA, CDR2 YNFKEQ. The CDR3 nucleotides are TGTGCCAGCAGCCAAGATTGGAGGGGGCCCAGCAATGAGCAGTTCTTC. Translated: CASSQDWRGPSNEQFF.